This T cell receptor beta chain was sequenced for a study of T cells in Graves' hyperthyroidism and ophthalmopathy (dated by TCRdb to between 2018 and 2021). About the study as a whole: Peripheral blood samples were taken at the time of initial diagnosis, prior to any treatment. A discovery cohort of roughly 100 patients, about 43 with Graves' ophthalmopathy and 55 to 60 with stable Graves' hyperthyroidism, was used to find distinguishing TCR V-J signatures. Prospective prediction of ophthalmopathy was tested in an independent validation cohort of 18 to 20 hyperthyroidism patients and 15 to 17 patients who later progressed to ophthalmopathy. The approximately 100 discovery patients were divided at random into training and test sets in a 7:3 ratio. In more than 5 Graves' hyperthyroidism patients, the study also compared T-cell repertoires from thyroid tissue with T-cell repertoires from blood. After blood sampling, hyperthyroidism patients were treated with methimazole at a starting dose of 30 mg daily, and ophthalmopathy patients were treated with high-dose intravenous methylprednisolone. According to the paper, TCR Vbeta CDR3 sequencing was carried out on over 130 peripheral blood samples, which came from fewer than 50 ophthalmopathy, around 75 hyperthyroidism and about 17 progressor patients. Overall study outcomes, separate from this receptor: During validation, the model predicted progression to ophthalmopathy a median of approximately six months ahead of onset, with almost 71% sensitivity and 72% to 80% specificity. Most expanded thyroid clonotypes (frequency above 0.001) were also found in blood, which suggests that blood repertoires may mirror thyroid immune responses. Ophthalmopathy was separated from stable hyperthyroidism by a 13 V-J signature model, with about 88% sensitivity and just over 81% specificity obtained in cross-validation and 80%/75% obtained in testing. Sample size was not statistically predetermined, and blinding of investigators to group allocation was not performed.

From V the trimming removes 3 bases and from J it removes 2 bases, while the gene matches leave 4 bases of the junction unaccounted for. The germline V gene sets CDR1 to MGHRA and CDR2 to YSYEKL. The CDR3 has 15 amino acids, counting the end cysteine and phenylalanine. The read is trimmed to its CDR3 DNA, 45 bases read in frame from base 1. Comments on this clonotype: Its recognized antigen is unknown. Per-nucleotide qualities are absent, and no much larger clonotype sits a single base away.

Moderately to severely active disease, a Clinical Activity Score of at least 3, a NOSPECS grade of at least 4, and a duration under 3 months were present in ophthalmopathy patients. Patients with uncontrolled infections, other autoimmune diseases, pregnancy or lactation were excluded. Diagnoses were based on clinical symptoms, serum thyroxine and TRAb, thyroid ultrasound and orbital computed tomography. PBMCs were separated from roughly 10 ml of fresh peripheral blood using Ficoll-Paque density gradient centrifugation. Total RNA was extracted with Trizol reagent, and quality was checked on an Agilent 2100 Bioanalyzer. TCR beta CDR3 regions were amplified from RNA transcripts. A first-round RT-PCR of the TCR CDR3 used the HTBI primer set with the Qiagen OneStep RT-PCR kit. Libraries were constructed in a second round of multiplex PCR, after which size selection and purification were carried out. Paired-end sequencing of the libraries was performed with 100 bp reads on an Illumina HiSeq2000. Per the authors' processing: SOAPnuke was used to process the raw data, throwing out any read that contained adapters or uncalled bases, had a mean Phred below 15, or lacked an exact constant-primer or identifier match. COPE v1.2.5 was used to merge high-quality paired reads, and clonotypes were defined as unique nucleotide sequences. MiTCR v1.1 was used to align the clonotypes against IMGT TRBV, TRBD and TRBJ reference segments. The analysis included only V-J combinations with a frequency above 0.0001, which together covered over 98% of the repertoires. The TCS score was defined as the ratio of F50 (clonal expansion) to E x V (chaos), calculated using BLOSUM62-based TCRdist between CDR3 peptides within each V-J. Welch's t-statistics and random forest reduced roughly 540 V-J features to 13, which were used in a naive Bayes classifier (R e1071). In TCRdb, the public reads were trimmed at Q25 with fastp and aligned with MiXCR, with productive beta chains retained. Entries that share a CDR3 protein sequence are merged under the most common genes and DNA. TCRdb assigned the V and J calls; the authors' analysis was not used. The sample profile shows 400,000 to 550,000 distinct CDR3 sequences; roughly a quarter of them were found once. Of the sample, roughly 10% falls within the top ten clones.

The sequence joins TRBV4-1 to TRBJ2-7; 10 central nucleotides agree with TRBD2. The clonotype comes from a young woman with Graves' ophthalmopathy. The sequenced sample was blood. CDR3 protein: CASSQVTSGAYEQYF. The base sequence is TGCGCCAGCAGCCAGGTAACTAGCGGGGCCTACGAGCAGTACTTC.